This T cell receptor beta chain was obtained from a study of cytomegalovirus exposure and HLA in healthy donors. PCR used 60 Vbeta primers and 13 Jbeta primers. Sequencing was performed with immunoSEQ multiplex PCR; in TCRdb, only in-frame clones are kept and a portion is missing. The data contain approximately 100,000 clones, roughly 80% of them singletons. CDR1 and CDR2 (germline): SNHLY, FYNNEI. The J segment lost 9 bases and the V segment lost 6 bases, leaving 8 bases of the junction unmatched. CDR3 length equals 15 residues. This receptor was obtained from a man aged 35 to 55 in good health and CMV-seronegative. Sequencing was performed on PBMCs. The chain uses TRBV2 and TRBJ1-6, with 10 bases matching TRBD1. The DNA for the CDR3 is TGTGCCAGCAGAGGACAGGGGGTAACGAGTTCACCCCTCCACTTT. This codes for CASRGQGVTSSPLHF. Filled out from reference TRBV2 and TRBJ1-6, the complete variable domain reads EPEVTQTPSHQVTQMGQEVILRCVPISNHLYFYWYRQILGQKVEFLVSFYNNEISEKSEIFDDQFSVERPDGSNFTLKIRSTKLEDSAMYFCASRGQGVTSSPLHFGNGTRLTVT.